This TCR beta chain is from a study of Graves' ophthalmopathy and Graves' hyperthyroidism. Study background: Peripheral blood sampling preceded any treatment and occurred at initial diagnosis.

Regarding this clonotype: At one boundary the junction diverges from the germline segment, which might be a read error.

Using RNA transcripts, the TCR beta CDR3 regions were amplified. The first round was an RT-PCR with HTBI primers, and the second round was a multiplex PCR. MiXCR, run by TCRdb on the multiplex PCR reads, gives a single entry per CDR3 protein. The sample holds 300,000 to 350,000 distinct CDR3 sequences; 15% to 20% are singletons and the top ten take roughly 12%. The CDR3 is 15 residues long. The origin of this receptor is an adult man with Graves' ophthalmopathy. The V and J genes are TRBV12-3 or TRBV12-4 and TRBJ1-2; 7 bases are shared with TRBD1. Sequenced: peripheral blood. CDR3 in amino acids: CASSGQVRVFYGYIF. Written as DNA, the CDR3 is TGTGCCAGCAGTGGACAGGTCAGGGTTTTCTATGGCTACATCTTC.